This T cell receptor (beta chain) was captured in a study of B cell selection in AIRE deficiency. Study-wide points: Shared Treg sequences were biased toward short CDR3s with few non-templated nucleotide insertions. Only TCRbeta was sequenced; around 37% of shared healthy Treg sequences appeared in Tconv. Around 30% of healthy-shared Treg sequences were found among patient Tconv cells.

As regards this clone: Its antigen remains unknown.

Sorted regulatory T cells were CD4-positive, CD25-high and CD127-low or negative. Sequenced by immunoSEQ multiplex PCR; TCRdb stores in-frame clones only, minus some. The sample holds about 21,000 clones, approximately 94% seen once. This TCR derives from a human donor with AIRE deficiency. The sequenced sample was Tregs sorted from PBMCs.

CDR3 sequence: CASSVWVNTEAFF. CDR3 nucleotides: TGTGCCAGCAGTGTATGGGTGAACACTGAAGCTTTCTTT. The chain links TRBV25-1 to TRBJ1-1; D is undetermined. V shed 4 bases and J shed 0 bases, with 6 bases lying between them. From germline, CDR1 is MGHDK and CDR2 SYGVNS. CDR3 length: 13 residues.